The 10 T cell receptor beta chains listed next were all sequenced from one sample in a study of beta chain features in type 1 diabetes. Findings of the study overall: When Type 1 diabetes patients were examined, their TCRB CDR3s proved moderately but significantly shorter in all four CD4+ subsets.

Sequenced material consisted of expressed TCRB transcripts (all of the isolated RNA was reverse transcribed). Measured with immunoSEQ multiplex PCR; TCRdb has only the in-frame clones, and not every one. The repertoire holds over 650,000 clones, with about an eighth as singletons. These receptors are not linked to any known antigen. The specimen was naive CD4+ T cells from blood. The source of these receptors is a man aged 18 to 29 with type 1 diabetes.

The chain is built from TRBV7-9 and TRBJ2-1; maybe TRBD2 (6 bases). The CDR3 totals 14 residues. The ends were cut back, 2 bases at V and 6 bases at J, with 11 bases in the middle. Germline V gene sequence: CDR1 SEHNR, CDR2 FQNEAQ (reference sequence). The CDR3 coding sequence is TGTGCCAGCAGCTTACGGGACTCCGTCAATGAGCAGTTCTTC. Protein sequence: CASSLRDSVNEQFF.

The genes are TRBV11-2 and TRBJ1-1; 9 nucleotides line up with TRBD1. The junction had 13 bases not matched to a gene; V was cut back by 4 bases and J by 4 bases. The CDR3 is 17 amino acids. Germline V lookup: CDR1 SGHAT, CDR2 FQNNGV. This CDR3 is CASSSRQGGPSGTEAFF. The DNA for the CDR3 is TGTGCCAGCAGCTCCCGACAGGGGGGCCCCTCGGGCACTGAAGCTTTCTTT.

V gene TRBV6-6 combines with J gene TRBJ2-3; D perhaps matches TRBD2 (8 bases). This CDR3 spans 16 amino acids. The germline gives CDR1 MNHNY, CDR2 SVGAGI (reference sequence). Between the trimmed V and J ends, which lost 6 bases and 0 bases, there was a span of 16 bases. The CDR3 nucleotides are TGTGCCAGCAGCCTCGGGAGGGGGCGAAGCACAGATACGCAGTATTTT. The encoded protein is CASSLGRGRSTDTQYF.

The chain couples TRBV28 to TRBJ2-1; 11 nucleotides agree with TRBD1. Germline lookup yields CDR1 MDHEN and CDR2 SYDVKM. CDR3 length: 15 residues. V lost 8 bases, J lost 2 bases, and 5 bases stayed unmatched. Written as DNA, the CDR3 is TGTGCCAGCTACTCGGGACAGGGGGCCTACAATGAGCAGTTCTTC. Translation gives CASYSGQGAYNEQFF.

The chain couples TRBV4-2 to TRBJ2-4; D may be TRBD2 (6 bases). The germline CDR1 and CDR2 sequences are LGHNA and YNFKEQ. The CDR3 totals 16 residues. Trimming shortened V by 0 bases and J by 7 bases, and 16 bases separated the two germline ends. The CDR3 DNA reads TGTGCCAGCAGCCAAGATCGGTTAGGGACTCCGAACATTCAGTACTTC. This translates into CASSQDRLGTPNIQYF.

This clone has just a few counts. This rearrangement joins TRBV7-9 to TRBJ2-7; 9 positions match TRBD1. The CDR3 is 17 amino acids. From germline, CDR1 is SEHNR and CDR2 FQNEAQ (reference sequence). The V and J ends lost 5 bases and 4 bases, in that order; junction bases with no gene match: 15. This chain's CDR3 is CASSTAGTGNGSYEQYF. Here the CDR3 DNA reads TGTGCCAGCAGCACCGCCGGGACAGGGAATGGATCATACGAGCAGTACTTC.

This clone occurred a few times. V and J are TRBV13 and TRBJ2-7, with D possibly called TRBD1 or TRBD2 (6 bases each). The germline V gene encodes CDR1 PRHDT and CDR2 FYEKMQ (reference sequence). V shed 3 bases and J shed 0 bases, with 12 bases lying between them. The CDR3 contains 15 residues. CDR3 DNA sequence: TGTGCCAGCAGCTTGCGGGACACAGACTCCTACGAGCAGTACTTC. It is translated as CASSLRDTDSYEQYF.

J is TRBJ2-3 and V is TRBV18; D ambiguous. The ends were cut back, 6 bases at V and 4 bases at J, with 8 bases in the middle. Per the germline V gene, CDR1 is KGHSH and CDR2 is LQKENI. This CDR3 is built from 12 residues. Here the CDR3 reads CASSEPSDTQYF. Written as DNA, the CDR3 is TGTGCCAGCTCGGAACCATCAGATACGCAGTATTTT.

This clone was observed a few times. Other DNA sequences in the same sample also yield this CDR3. This chain joins TRBV19 and TRBJ1-5; D gene unclear. Trimming took 4 bases from V and 0 from J, leaving 4 bases between them. In germline, CDR1 is LNHDA, CDR2 SQIVND (reference sequence). CDR3 length: 13 amino acids. CDR3 residues: CASSRGSNQPQHF. The DNA of the CDR3 is TGTGCCAGTAGTAGAGGTAGCAATCAGCCCCAGCATTTT.

The sample holds a few counts of this clone. This chain links TRBV9 with TRBJ1-3, with 7 bases that match TRBD1. With 2 bases clipped from V and 0 bases from J, the junction kept 2 bases outside the gene matches. CDR1 SGDLS and CDR2 YYNGEE come from the germline V gene. The CDR3 is 15 residues long. The CDR3 here is CASSVTGSSGNTIYF. The CDR3 DNA reads as TGTGCCAGCAGCGTGACAGGGTCCTCTGGAAACACCATATATTTT.